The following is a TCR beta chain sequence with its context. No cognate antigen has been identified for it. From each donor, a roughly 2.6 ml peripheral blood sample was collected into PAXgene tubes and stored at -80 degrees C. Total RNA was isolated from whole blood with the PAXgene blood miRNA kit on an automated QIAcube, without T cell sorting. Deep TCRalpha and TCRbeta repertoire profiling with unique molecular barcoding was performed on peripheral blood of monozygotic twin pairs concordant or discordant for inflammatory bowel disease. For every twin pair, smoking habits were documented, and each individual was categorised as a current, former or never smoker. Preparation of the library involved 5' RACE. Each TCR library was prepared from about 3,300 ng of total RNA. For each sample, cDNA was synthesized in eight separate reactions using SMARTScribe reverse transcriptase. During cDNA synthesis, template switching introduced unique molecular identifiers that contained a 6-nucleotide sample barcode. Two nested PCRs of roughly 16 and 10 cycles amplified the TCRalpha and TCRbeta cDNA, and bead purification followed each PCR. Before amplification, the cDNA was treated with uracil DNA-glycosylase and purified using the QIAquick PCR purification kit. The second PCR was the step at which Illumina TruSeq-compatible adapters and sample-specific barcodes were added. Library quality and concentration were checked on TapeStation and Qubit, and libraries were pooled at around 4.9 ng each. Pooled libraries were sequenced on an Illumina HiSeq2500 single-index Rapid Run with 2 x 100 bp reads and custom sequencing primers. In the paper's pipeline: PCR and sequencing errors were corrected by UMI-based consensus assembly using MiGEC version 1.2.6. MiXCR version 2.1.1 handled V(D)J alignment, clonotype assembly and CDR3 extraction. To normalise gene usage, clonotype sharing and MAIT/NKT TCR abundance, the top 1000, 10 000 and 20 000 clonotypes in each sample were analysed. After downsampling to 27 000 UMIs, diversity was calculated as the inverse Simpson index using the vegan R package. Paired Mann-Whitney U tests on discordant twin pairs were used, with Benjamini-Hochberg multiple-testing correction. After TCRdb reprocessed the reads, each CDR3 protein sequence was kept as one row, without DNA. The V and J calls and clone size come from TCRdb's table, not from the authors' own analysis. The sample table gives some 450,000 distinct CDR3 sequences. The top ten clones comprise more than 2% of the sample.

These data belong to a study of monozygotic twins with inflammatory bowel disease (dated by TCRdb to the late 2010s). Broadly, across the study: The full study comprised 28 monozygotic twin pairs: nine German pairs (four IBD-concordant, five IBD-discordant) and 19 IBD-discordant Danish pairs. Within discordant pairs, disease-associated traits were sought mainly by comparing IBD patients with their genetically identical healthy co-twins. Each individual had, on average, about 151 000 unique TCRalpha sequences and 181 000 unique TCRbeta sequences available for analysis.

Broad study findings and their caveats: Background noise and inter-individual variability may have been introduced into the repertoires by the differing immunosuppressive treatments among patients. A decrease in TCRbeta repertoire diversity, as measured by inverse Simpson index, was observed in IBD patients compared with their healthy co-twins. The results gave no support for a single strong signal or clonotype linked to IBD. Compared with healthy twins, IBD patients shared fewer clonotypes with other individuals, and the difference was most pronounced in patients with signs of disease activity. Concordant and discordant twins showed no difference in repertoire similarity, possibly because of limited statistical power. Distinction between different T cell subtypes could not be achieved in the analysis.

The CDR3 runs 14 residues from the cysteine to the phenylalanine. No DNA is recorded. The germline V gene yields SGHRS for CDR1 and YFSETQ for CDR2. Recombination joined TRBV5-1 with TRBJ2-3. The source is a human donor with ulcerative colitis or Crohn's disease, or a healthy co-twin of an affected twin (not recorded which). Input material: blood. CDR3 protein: CASSLAEVGDTQYF.